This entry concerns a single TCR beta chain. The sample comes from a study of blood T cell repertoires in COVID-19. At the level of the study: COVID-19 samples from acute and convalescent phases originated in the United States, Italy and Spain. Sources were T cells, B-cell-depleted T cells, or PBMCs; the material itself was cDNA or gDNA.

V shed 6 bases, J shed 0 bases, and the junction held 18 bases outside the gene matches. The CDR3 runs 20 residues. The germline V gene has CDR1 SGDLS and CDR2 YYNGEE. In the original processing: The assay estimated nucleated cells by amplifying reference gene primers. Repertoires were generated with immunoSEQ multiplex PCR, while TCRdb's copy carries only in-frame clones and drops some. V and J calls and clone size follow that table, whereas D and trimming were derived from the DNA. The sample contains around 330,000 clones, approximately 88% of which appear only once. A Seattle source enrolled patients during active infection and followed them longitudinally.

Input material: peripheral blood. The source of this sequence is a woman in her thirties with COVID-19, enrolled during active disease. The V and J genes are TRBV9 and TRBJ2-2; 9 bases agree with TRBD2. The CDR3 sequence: CASTFPARLAGYANTGELFF. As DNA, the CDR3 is TGTGCCAGCACATTCCCGGCGCGGCTAGCGGGGTATGCGAACACCGGGGAGCTGTTTTTT.